This T cell receptor (beta chain) was captured by sequencing in a study of shared clonotypes between healthy human individuals. Germline V gene lookup returns CDR1 SGHRS and CDR2 YFSETQ. Trimming took 3 bases from V and 4 from J; bases not matched to a gene: 4. The CDR3 is 14 amino acids. This table comes from immunoSEQ multiplex PCR, and its TCRdb copy is limited to in-frame clones, with some not included. The data show over 850,000 clones, approximately 78% seen once. Study observations and caveats: Rarefaction analysis demonstrated incomplete sorted-subset sequencing notwithstanding large depth. Generally, naive subsets came out with larger estimated richness than memory subsets. Owing to a small donor count, the genetic and exposure-history diversity represented was limited.

Partitioning of CD4+ cells yielded a CD45RA+ naive subset and a CD45RA-negative memory subset. This clone was picked up a small number of times. Its target is not known. This sequence joins TRBV5-1 and TRBJ1-1; TRBD1 matches at 9 bases. The sequence derives from a man between 18 and 29 years old in good health. Some clones in this sample may be carry-over from other donors' samples. The specimen sequenced was memory CD4+ T cells from PBMCs. Subset denoted: CD45RA-negative fraction. CDR3 amino acids: CASSSQGASTEAFF. The CDR3, as DNA: TGCGCCAGCAGCTCACAGGGGGCCAGCACTGAAGCTTTCTTT.